This passage covers 15 T cell receptor beta chains from one sample sequenced in a study of B cell selection in AIRE deficiency. CD4+CD127+ cells were sorted as the conventional CD4 T cells. Assay used: immunoSEQ multiplex PCR; TCRdb lists only in-frame clones, some missing. This repertoire shows about 25,000 clones, around 95% found once; its top ten account for roughly 0.23%. Sequencing used CD4+CD127+ conventional T cells sorted from PBMCs. All receptors come from a human donor in good health.

The chain has TRBV6-1 and TRBJ1-3; a weak D match, TRBD1 (5 bases). CDR1 MNHNS and CDR2 SASEGT come from the germline V gene. The CDR3 is made up of 15 amino acids. Between the trimmed V and J ends, which lost 0 bases and 4 bases, there was a span of 10 bases. The CDR3 sequence: CASSEAGGPGNTIYF. DNA of the CDR3: TGTGCCAGCAGTGAAGCGGGGGGTCCGGGAAACACCATATATTTT.

The chain uses TRBV4-2 and TRBJ1-5; TRBD1 matches 8 bases. The CDR3 is made up of 17 amino acids. Germline CDR1 reads LGHNA; CDR2 reads YNFKEQ. With 4 bases clipped from V and 1 base from J, the junction kept 9 bases outside the gene matches. This CDR3 is CASSPSDRVGSNQPQHF. Here the CDR3 DNA reads TGTGCCAGCAGCCCGTCGGACAGGGTTGGGAGCAATCAGCCCCAGCATTTT.

In DNA, the CDR3 is TGTGCCAGCAGGGATAATCAGCCCCAGCATTTT. Protein: CASRDNQPQHF. The V and J genes are TRBV6-6 and TRBJ1-5; D not certain. Germline V gives CDR1 MNHNY, CDR2 SVGAGI (reference sequence). CDR3 size: 11 residues. The V end lost 6 bases, the J end lost 4 bases, and 4 bases lay between the germline ends.

The chain links TRBV7-8 to TRBJ1-2, with D hard to call. V dropped 5 bases and J dropped 0 bases, with 10 bases sitting between them. This CDR3 spans 14 amino acids. Per germline, CDR1 SGHVS and CDR2 FQNEAQ. Here the CDR3 DNA reads TGTGCCAGCAGCACCCGGGAAGCTAACTATGGCTACACCTTC. It is translated as CASSTREANYGYTF.

The chain links TRBV6-7 to TRBJ2-1; weak D call: TRBD2 (6 bases). TRBV6-7 has ORF status, its function being uncertain. V was cut by 6 bases and J by 13 bases, with 25 bases left in between. The CDR3 is 15 amino acids. CDR3 bases: TGTGCCAGCAGACAAAGTACCGGGACTCCTCCCTATCAGTTCTTC. Translation: CASRQSTGTPPYQFF.

On this clone itself: This CDR3 is also generated by other DNA sequences in the sample. The chain joins TRBV4-1 to TRBJ1-2; 9 bases fit TRBD1. Germline V gives CDR1 MGHRA, CDR2 YSYEKL. The CDR3 has 15 residues. Trimming cost V 3 bases and J 0 bases; bases outside gene matches: 2. CDR3 coding DNA: TGCGCCAGCAGCCAGGGACAGGGCACTAACTATGGCTACACCTTC. Encoded protein: CASSQGQGTNYGYTF.

The V gene is TRBV10-3, the J gene TRBJ1-1; TRBD1 is a possible D gene (6 bases). Germline V gene sequence: CDR1 ENHRY, CDR2 SYGVKD. The CDR3 loop spans 16 amino acids. V was cut by 3 bases and J by 1 base, with 15 bases left in between. The CDR3 coding sequence is TGTGCCATCAGTGAACAGGACAGATCAGGGAACACTGAAGCTTTCTTT. The encoded protein is CAISEQDRSGNTEAFF.

The genes are TRBV7-9 and TRBJ1-2; the D is unclear. Germline CDR1 reads SEHNR; CDR2 reads FQNEAQ (reference sequence). The CDR3 has 12 residues. V lost 2 bases, J lost 5 bases, and 6 bases lay in between. In nucleotides, the CDR3 is TGTGCCAGCAGCTTACTGGGATATGGCTACACCTTC. Its protein is CASSLLGYGYTF. The whole variable domain, filled in from reference TRBV7-9 and TRBJ1-2, reads DTGVSQNPRHKITKRGQNVTFRCDPISEHNRLYWYRQTLGQGPEFLTYFQNEAQLEKSRLLSDRFSAERPKGSFSTLEIQRTEQGDSAMYLCASSLLGYGYTFGSGTRLTVV.

V gene TRBV6-5 combines with J gene TRBJ1-2; D not certain. This CDR3 contains 12 residues. CDR1 and CDR2 from the germline V gene are MNHEY and SVGAGI. Trimming left V 2 bases short and J 13 bases short, with 14 bases between. CDR3 nucleotides: TGTGCCAGCAGTTACACACCGCGGCACTTCACCTTC. Translation: CASSYTPRHFTF.

The gene calls are TRBV15 and TRBJ2-2; no definite D call. Germline V lookup: CDR1 LNHNV, CDR2 YYDKDF (reference sequence). CDR3 length: 12 residues. The V and J ends lost 4 bases and 4 bases respectively, with 4 bases between them. The CDR3 is CATSMGTGELFF. DNA for the CDR3: TGTGCCACCAGCATGGGCACCGGGGAGCTGTTTTTT.

The chain uses TRBV5-6 and TRBJ2-4, with D maybe TRBD1 (5 bases). The CDR3 runs 13 residues. The V end lost 4 bases, the J end lost 9 bases, and 14 bases lay between the germline ends. Germline CDR1 and CDR2: SGHDT and YYEEEE. The DNA of the CDR3 is TGTGCCAGCAGCCTCGAATCAAGGGGCATTCAGTACTTC. It translates to CASSLESRGIQYF.

The chain has TRBV6-1 and TRBJ1-4; 7 bases line up with TRBD1. The CDR3 is 15 residues long. Losses at the gene ends were 5 bases for V and 4 bases for J; bases not matched to a gene: 7. The germline V gene has CDR1 MNHNS and CDR2 SASEGT. The CDR3 DNA follows: TGTGCCAGCAGTAAGGGACAGAACTATAATGAAAAACTGTTTTTT. Protein sequence: CASSKGQNYNEKLFF.

J is TRBJ2-5 and V is TRBV11-3, with D possibly matching TRBD2 (5 bases). In germline, CDR1 is SGHNT, CDR2 YENEEA. There are 16 residues in the CDR3. Trimming removed 1 base at V and 5 bases at J, with 17 bases between. CDR3 nucleotide sequence: TGTGCCAGCAGCTTAGGGACTCAGGCAGGACGGGAGACCCAGTACTTC. Residues: CASSLGTQAGRETQYF.

The rearrangement uses TRBV4-2 and TRBJ2-7, with 9 positions matching TRBD2. V shed 5 bases, J shed 2 bases, and the junction held 4 bases outside the gene matches. Germline loops: CDR1 LGHNA, CDR2 YNFKEQ. The CDR3 has 14 residues. DNA for the CDR3: TGTGCCAGCAGCTCGACTAGCGGTCCCTACGAGCAGTACTTC. Its protein product is CASSSTSGPYEQYF.

The V call is TRBV7-2, the J call TRBJ2-1, with 9 bases lining up with TRBD1. The V segment lost 1 base and the J segment 5 bases; nucleotides outside the gene matches: 0. Germline V lookup: CDR1 SGHTA, CDR2 FQGNSA. This CDR3 is 14 amino acids long. As DNA, the CDR3 is TGTGCCAGCAGCTTAGGGGACAGGGACAATGAGCAGTTCTTC. Translating it yields CASSLGDRDNEQFF.